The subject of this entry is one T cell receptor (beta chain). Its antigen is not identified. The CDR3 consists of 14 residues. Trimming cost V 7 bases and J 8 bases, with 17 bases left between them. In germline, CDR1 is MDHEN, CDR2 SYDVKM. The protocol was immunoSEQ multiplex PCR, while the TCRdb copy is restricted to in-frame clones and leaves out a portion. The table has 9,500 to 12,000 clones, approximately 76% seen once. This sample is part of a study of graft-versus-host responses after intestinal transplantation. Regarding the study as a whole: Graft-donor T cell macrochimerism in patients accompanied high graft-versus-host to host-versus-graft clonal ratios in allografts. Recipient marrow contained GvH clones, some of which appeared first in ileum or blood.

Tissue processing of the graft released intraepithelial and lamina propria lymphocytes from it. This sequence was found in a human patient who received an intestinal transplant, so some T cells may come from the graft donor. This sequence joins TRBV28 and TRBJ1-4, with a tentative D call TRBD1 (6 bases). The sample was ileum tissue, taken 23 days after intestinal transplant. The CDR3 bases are TGTGCCAGCATACCGACAGGAATTCGAGAAAAACTGTTTTTT. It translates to CASIPTGIREKLFF.